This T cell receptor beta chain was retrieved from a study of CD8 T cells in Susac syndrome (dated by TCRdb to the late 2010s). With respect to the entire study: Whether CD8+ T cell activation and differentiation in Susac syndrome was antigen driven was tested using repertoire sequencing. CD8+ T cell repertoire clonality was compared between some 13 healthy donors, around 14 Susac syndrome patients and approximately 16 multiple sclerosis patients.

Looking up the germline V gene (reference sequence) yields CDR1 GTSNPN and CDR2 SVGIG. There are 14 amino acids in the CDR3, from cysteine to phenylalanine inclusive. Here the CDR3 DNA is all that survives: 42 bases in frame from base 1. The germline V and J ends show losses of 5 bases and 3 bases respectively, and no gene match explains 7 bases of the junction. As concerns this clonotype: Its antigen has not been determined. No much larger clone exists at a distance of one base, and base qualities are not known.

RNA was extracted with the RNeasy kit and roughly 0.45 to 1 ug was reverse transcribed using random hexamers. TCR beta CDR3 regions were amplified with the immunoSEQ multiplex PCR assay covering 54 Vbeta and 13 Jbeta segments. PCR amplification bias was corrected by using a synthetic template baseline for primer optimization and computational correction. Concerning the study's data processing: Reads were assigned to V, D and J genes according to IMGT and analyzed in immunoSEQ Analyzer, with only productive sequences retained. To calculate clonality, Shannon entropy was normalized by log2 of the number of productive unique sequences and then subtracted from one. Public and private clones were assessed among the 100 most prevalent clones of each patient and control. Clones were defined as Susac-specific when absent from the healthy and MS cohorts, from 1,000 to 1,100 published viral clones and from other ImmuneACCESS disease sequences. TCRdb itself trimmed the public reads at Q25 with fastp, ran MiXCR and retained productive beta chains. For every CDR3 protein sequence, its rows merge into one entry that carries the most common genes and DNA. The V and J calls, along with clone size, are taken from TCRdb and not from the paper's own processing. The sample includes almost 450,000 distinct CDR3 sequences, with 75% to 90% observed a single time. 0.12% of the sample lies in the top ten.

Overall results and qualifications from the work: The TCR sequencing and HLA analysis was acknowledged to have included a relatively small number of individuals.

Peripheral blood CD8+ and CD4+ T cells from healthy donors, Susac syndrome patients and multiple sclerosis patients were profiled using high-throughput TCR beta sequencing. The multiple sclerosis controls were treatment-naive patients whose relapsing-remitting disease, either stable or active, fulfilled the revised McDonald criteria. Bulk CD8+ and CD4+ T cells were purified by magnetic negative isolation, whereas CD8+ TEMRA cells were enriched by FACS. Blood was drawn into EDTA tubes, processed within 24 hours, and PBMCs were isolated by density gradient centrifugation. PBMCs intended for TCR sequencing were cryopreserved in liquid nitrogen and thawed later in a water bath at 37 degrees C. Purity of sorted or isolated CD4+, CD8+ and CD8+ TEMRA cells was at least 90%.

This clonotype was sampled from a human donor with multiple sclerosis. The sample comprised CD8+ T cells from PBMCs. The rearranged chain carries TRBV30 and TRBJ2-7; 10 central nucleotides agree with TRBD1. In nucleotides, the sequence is TGTGCCTGGGGAACCGGGACAGGGGTCTACGAGCAGTACTTC. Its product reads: CAWGTGTGVYEQYF.